The 24 T cell receptor beta chains presented below share a single source sample, sequenced in a study of Graves' ophthalmopathy and Graves' hyperthyroidism. Amplified material comprised TCR beta CDR3 regions derived from RNA transcripts. First-round RT-PCR relied on HTBI primers, and a second-round multiplex PCR came next. In TCRdb, the multiplex PCR reads were re-called with MiXCR into one record per CDR3 protein. The table lists hundreds of thousands of distinct CDR3 sequences, around 40% of them singletons. The specimen sequenced was peripheral blood. The origin of the receptors is an adult man with Graves' ophthalmopathy.

Concerning this clonotype: Since a much larger clone is just one base distant, this may be a read error. The V call is TRBV29-1, the J call TRBJ1-3; no firm D call. The CDR3 loop spans 12 amino acids. The V end lost 4 bases, the J end lost 5 bases, and 9 bases lay between the germline ends. Germline V gene data show CDR1 as SQVTM and CDR2 as ANQGSEA. The CDR3 coding sequence is TGCAGCGTTGTAGGCAGCCGAAACACCATATATTTT. Translating gives CSVVGSRNTIYF.

At least ten counts were recorded for this clonotype. The chain joins TRBV7-3 to TRBJ2-2; a possible D gene is TRBD2 (6 bases). Germline CDR1 and CDR2: SGHTA and FQGTGA. The CDR3 is 14 residues long. V gave up 6 bases and J gave up 4 bases, with 12 bases separating them. CDR3 sequence: CASRTTSTTGELFF. CDR3 DNA: TGTGCCAGCAGGACCACTAGCACCACCGGGGAGCTGTTTTTT.

This rearrangement joins TRBV10-3 to TRBJ1-2; 10 bases line up with TRBD1. The length of the CDR3 is 14 residues. Germline CDR1 reads ENHRY; CDR2 reads SYGVKD. Germline trimming cut 10 bases from V and 13 bases from J; bases unmatched to any gene: 18. CDR3 nucleotides: TGTGCCAGCATCTCGACAGGGGGCTATTCTGGGATCACCTTC. Encoded protein: CASISTGGYSGITF.

This clonotype was detected once. The J gene is TRBJ2-5, the V gene TRBV10-3; possible D gene TRBD1, 5 bases. Germline assignment: CDR1 ENHRY and CDR2 SYGVKD. Trimming took 3 bases from V and 3 from J, leaving 14 bases between them. The CDR3 has 15 amino acids. The DNA for the CDR3 is TGTGCCATCAGTGAAGCGCCAGGGCTCGAAGAGACCCAGTACTTC. Its protein is CAISEAPGLEETQYF.

This sequence joins TRBV24-1 and TRBJ1-5; D remains ambiguous. V lost 12 bases, J lost 5 bases, and 16 bases lay in between. From germline, CDR1 is KGHDR and CDR2 SFDVKD. The CDR3 contains 13 residues. The CDR3 region has the DNA TGTGCCTGGAGTTTGGAGGAGGATCAGCCCCAGCATTTT. Translated: CAWSLEEDQPQHF.

The genes are TRBV2 and TRBJ1-1; perhaps TRBD1 as D (5 bases). Trimming removed 6 bases from V and 0 bases from J, with 14 bases in between. This CDR3 has 15 amino acids. CDR1 is SNHLY and CDR2 is FYNNEI in the germline V gene. The CDR3 loop reads CASRATEAMNTEAFF. The CDR3 nucleotides read TGTGCCAGCAGGGCGACAGAGGCTATGAACACTGAAGCTTTCTTT.

This chain links TRBV7-9 with TRBJ2-5, with D perhaps TRBD2 (5 bases). CDR1 and CDR2 (germline): SEHNR, FQNEAQ (reference sequence). CDR3 length equals 15 residues. V lost 3 bases and J 3 bases, leaving 14 bases between the germline ends. The CDR3 nucleotides are TGTGCCAGCAGCTTTGCCCCCGCCGGGAAAGAGACCCAGTACTTC. Residues: CASSFAPAGKETQYF.

The chain employs TRBV4-1 and TRBJ2-7; no clear D. CDR1 is MGHRA, CDR2 YSYEKL, per germline. Trimming shortened V by 2 bases and J by 1 base, and 6 bases separated the two germline ends. The CDR3 covers 13 residues. Written as DNA, the CDR3 is TGCGCCAGCAGCCAACCCGGGTCCTACGAGCAGTACTTC. Translation gives CASSQPGSYEQYF.

This chain links TRBV19 with TRBJ1-2; unclear D gene. Looked up from germline, CDR1 is LNHDA and CDR2 is SQIVND (reference sequence). This CDR3 is built from 13 residues. The ends were cut back, 2 bases at V and 5 bases at J, with 9 bases in the middle. The CDR3 region is CASSIWEGYGYTF. The CDR3 DNA sequence: TGTGCCAGTAGTATATGGGAAGGGTATGGCTACACCTTC.

The V gene is TRBV29-1, the J gene TRBJ1-1; 9 nucleotides align to TRBD1. The CDR3 covers 17 residues. Germline loops: CDR1 SQVTM, CDR2 ANQGSEA. The junction had 10 bases not matched to a gene; V was cut back by 0 bases and J by 2 bases. CDR3 DNA sequence: TGCAGCGTTGAAGATCCCGGGACAGGGCGCCTAAACACTGAAGCTTTCTTT. Its translation: CSVEDPGTGRLNTEAFF. Complete variable domain (other parts from reference TRBV29-1 and TRBJ1-1): SAVISQKPSRDICQRGTSLTIQCQVDSQVTMMFWYRQQPGQSLTLIATANQGSEATYESGFVIDKFPISRPNLTFSTLTVSNMSPEDSSIYLCSVEDPGTGRLNTEAFFGQGTRLTVV.

This clonotype was counted ten times or more. The genes are TRBV20-1 and TRBJ1-5; D remains ambiguous. This CDR3 region has 14 residues. Trimming pared 5 bases from V and 0 bases from J, leaving 11 bases between. Per germline, CDR1 DFQATT and CDR2 SNEGSKA (reference sequence). The CDR3 nucleotides read TGCAGTGCTCTGACACCGTATAGCAATCAGCCCCAGCATTTT. This encodes CSALTPYSNQPQHF.

This chain uses TRBV19 with TRBJ2-5; D gene ambiguous. The CDR3 runs 15 residues. CDR1 is LNHDA and CDR2 is SQIVND in the germline V gene (reference sequence). V lost 0 bases, J lost 1 base, and 9 bases lay in between. The CDR3, as DNA: TGTGCCAGTAGTATAGATGGGGTATCCCAAGAGACCCAGTACTTC. Translation: CASSIDGVSQETQYF.

The chain has TRBV11-2 and TRBJ2-7, with D uncertain. Per the germline V gene, CDR1 is SGHAT and CDR2 is FQNNGV. Trimming removed 5 bases from V and 5 bases from J, with 10 bases in between. There are 12 residues in the CDR3. The CDR3 here is CASSPLGDEQYF. CDR3 DNA: TGTGCCAGCAGCCCGTTAGGTGACGAGCAGTACTTC.

This clonotype was recorded once. The junction departs from germline at one end; a sequencing error may be responsible. V is TRBV10-3 and J is TRBJ2-7; TRBD2 is a possible D gene (5 bases). This CDR3 region has 15 residues. The V gene's germline CDR1 is ENHRY and CDR2 SYGVKD. The CDR3 is CASKPPGVGNYEQCF. The CDR3 DNA sequence: TGTGCCTCGAAGCCCCCCGGGGTAGGAAACTACGAGCAGTGCTTC.

This clonotype was counted at least ten times. V is TRBV2 and J is TRBJ1-1; D gene unclear. This CDR3 is 13 amino acids long. V shed 2 bases and J shed 0 bases, with 4 bases lying between them. Germline V lookup: CDR1 SNHLY, CDR2 FYNNEI. This chain's CDR3 is CASSERLNTEAFF. The CDR3 nucleotides read TGTGCCAGCAGTGAACGGTTGAACACTGAAGCTTTCTTT.

About this clonotype itself: A much bigger clone sits one base away, suggesting this may be a read error. This chain connects TRBV7-9 to TRBJ2-5, with D perhaps TRBD1 (5 bases). Trimming stripped 1 base from V and 2 bases from J, with 8 bases between. Germline CDR1 and CDR2: SEHNR and FQNEAQ (reference sequence). The CDR3 is made up of 14 amino acids. CDR3 sequence (DNA): TGTGCCAGCAGCTTAGACTGGACACAAGAGACCCAGTACTTC. It encodes CASSLDWTQETQYF. Full variable domain (rest looked up from reference TRBV7-9 and TRBJ2-5): DTGVSQNPRHKITKRGQNVTFRCDPISEHNRLYWYRQTLGQGPEFLTYFQNEAQLEKSRLLSDRFSAERPKGSFSTLEIQRTEQGDSAMYLCASSLDWTQETQYFGPGTRLLVL.

The chain is built from TRBV29-1 and TRBJ2-5, with D unresolved. The germline V gene has CDR1 SQVTM and CDR2 ANQGSEA. CDR3 length: 12 amino acids. V was trimmed by 3 bases and J by 2 bases, leaving 7 bases between them. The CDR3 DNA reads as TGCAGCGTTGACGGTGTTCAAGAGACCCAGTACTTC. Translation: CSVDGVQETQYF.

With respect to this clonotype: A much bigger clone sits one base away, suggesting this may be a read error. CDR3 nucleotides: TGCGGTGCTAGATCAGGGGGCGAGCAGTACTTC. Encoded protein: CGARSGGEQYF. The rearrangement uses TRBV20-1 and TRBJ2-5; 7 positions match TRBD1. The J call is uncertain, as TRBJ2-7 better fits the DNA end. Germline CDR1 and CDR2: DFQATT and SNEGSKA (reference sequence). The CDR3 has 11 amino acids.

This clonotype has ten or more counts. The chain has TRBV7-9 and TRBJ1-2; TRBD1 might be the D (6 bases). Germline V gene lookup returns CDR1 SEHNR and CDR2 FQNEAQ (reference sequence). Trimming took 5 bases from V and 5 from J, leaving 12 bases between them. The CDR3 covers 13 residues. The DNA of the CDR3 is TGTGCCAGCAGCCAGCTAACAGGGTATGGCTACACCTTC. Protein: CASSQLTGYGYTF.

Of note for this clonotype: A much larger clone sits a single nucleotide away, making a read error possible. This sequence joins TRBV2 and TRBJ2-5, with TRBD1 identical over 9 bases. Per germline, CDR1 SNHLY and CDR2 FYNNEI. This CDR3 contains 15 residues. The CDR3 loop is CASSEMGQGQGTQYF. For the CDR3, the DNA is TGTGCCAGCAGTGAAATGGGACAGGGTCAAGGGACCCAGTACTTC.

This clonotype was picked up one time. The chain carries TRBV4-2 and TRBJ1-1, with D possibly TRBD1 on 5 matching bases. CDR1 and CDR2 from the germline V gene are LGHNA and YNFKEQ. V was pared by 4 bases and J by 3 bases, with 12 bases between. The CDR3 extends over 14 amino acids. The DNA of the CDR3 is TGTGCCAGCAGCCCAGGGCCGGTGGACACTGAAGCTTTCTTT. Protein: CASSPGPVDTEAFF.

With regard to this clonotype: Germline is not matched at one junction end, which may reflect a read error. The chain links TRBV20-1 to TRBJ1-2, with TRBD1 identical over 8 bases. The germline CDR1 and CDR2 sequences are DFQATT and SNEGSKA (reference sequence). The CDR3 length is 13 residues. CDR3 DNA sequence: TGCAGTTCTAGAGTCCCAGGACAGGGACACTACACCTTC. Amino acid sequence: CSSRVPGQGHYTF.

The chain employs TRBV7-9 and TRBJ1-1; 7 nucleotides line up with TRBD1. V was clipped by 6 bases and J by 1 base; unmatched bases: 5. The CDR3 length is 14 residues. Germline V gives CDR1 SEHNR, CDR2 FQNEAQ (reference sequence). The CDR3 sequence is CASSYRGENTEAFF. The CDR3, as DNA: TGTGCCAGCAGTTACAGGGGAGAGAACACTGAAGCTTTCTTT.

Only a few counts were recorded for this clonotype. This chain joins TRBV7-2 and TRBJ1-2; D possibly corresponds to TRBD1 (6 bases). The germline gives CDR1 SGHTA, CDR2 FQGNSA. This CDR3 contains 16 residues. The V end lost 1 base, the J end lost 8 bases, and 20 bases lay between the germline ends. CDR3 nucleotides: TGTGCCAGCAGCTTAGGGAGTCCCGGGGGCCTTTTAGGCTACACCTTC. Its translation is CASSLGSPGGLLGYTF.